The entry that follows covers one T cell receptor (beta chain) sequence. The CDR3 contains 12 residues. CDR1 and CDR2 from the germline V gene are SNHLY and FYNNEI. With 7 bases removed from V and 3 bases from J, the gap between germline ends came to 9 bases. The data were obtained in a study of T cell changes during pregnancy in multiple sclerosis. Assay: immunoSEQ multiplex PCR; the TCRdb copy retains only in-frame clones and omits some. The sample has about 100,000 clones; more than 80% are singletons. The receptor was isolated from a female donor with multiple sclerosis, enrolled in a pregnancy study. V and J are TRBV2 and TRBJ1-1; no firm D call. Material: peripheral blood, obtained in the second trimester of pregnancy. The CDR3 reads CASTLSHTEAFF. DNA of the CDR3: TGTGCCAGCACCCTAAGTCACACTGAAGCTTTCTTT.